These 15 T cell receptor beta chains were sequenced from one sample in a study of beta chain features in type 1 diabetes. Sequencing targeted expressed TCRB transcripts, as all isolated RNA had been reverse transcribed. Assay: immunoSEQ multiplex PCR; the TCRdb copy retains only in-frame clones and omits some. Of around 300,000 clones listed, about 15% are singletons. The sequenced sample consisted of central memory CD4+ T cells from blood. Every receptor here comes from a man younger than 45 in good health.

This clone was seen more than once but under ten times. This chain links TRBV6-5 with TRBJ1-5; 8 bases are shared with TRBD1. The CDR3 is 15 amino acids. With 6 bases clipped from V and 7 bases from J, the junction kept 11 bases outside the gene matches. The germline V gene encodes CDR1 MNHEY and CDR2 SVGAGI. CDR3 loop: CASRLDRGEGQPQHF. The DNA of the CDR3 is TGTGCCAGCAGACTCGACAGGGGCGAGGGACAGCCCCAGCATTTT.

The chain links TRBV18 to TRBJ2-6, with D maybe TRBD2 (5 bases). The V end lost 1 base, the J end lost 2 bases, and 12 bases lay between the germline ends. In germline, CDR1 is KGHSH, CDR2 LQKENI. CDR3 length: 17 residues. The CDR3 region has the DNA TGTGCCAGCTCACCACAGCGGCAGGCTACTGGGGCCAACGTCCTGACTTTC. Translating it yields CASSPQRQATGANVLTF.

This clone has a handful of counts. CDR3 DNA: TGTGCCAGCTCACCCGGGACAGTTTACACTGAAGCTTTCTTT. Protein: CASSPGTVYTEAFF. This sequence joins TRBV18 and TRBJ1-1, with TRBD1 identical over 7 bases. CDR3 length: 14 amino acids. V gave up 3 bases and J gave up 3 bases; unmatched junction bases: 4. The germline CDR1 and CDR2 sequences are KGHSH and LQKENI.

In its sample, this clone was seen a few times. The genes are TRBV7-2 and TRBJ1-2, with 8 bases identical to TRBD1. V shed 5 bases, J shed 5 bases, and the junction held 10 bases outside the gene matches. This CDR3 contains 15 residues. The V gene's germline CDR1 is SGHTA and CDR2 FQGNSA. The chain's CDR3 is CASSPRTGFTYGYTF. The CDR3 DNA is TGTGCCAGCAGCCCAAGGACAGGGTTTACTTATGGCTACACCTTC.

The chain has TRBV6-1 and TRBJ1-2; D possibly corresponds to TRBD1 (5 bases). The germline CDR1 and CDR2 sequences are MNHNS and SASEGT. This CDR3 is 11 amino acids long. V was trimmed by 11 bases and J by 12 bases, leaving 19 bases between them. CDR3 DNA: TGTGCCGGCTACTCTCAGGGAATCAACACCTTC. It translates to CAGYSQGINTF.

This sequence joins TRBV29-1 and TRBJ1-2; a weak D match, TRBD1 (6 bases). V was trimmed by 6 bases and J by 4 bases, leaving 15 bases between them. Germline V CDR1 and CDR2: SQVTM, ANQGSEA. This CDR3 is built from 13 residues. CDR3 region: CSVATGTSYGYTF. The CDR3 nucleotides read TGCAGCGTGGCAACCGGGACATCCTATGGCTACACCTTC. The full variable domain, in which reference TRBV29-1 and TRBJ1-2 provide the parts outside the CDR3, is SAVISQKPSRDICQRGTSLTIQCQVDSQVTMMFWYRQQPGQSLTLIATANQGSEATYESGFVIDKFPISRPNLTFSTLTVSNMSPEDSSIYLCSVATGTSYGYTFGSGTRLTVV.

In this sample, this clone turned up many times. This sequence joins TRBV19 and TRBJ1-5, with D perhaps TRBD1 (6 bases). Germline CDR1 reads LNHDA; CDR2 reads SQIVND (reference sequence). The V gene lost 10 bases and the J gene lost 4 bases, with 20 bases spanning the gap. CDR3 length: 15 residues. The CDR3 here is CATQLRGRGNQPQHF. CDR3 coding DNA: TGTGCCACCCAACTCCGGGGGAGGGGGAATCAGCCCCAGCATTTT.

The chain has TRBV9 and TRBJ2-1; 7 bases map to TRBD2. Germline CDR1 and CDR2: SGDLS and YYNGEE. The CDR3 contains 15 residues. The trim removed 5 bases at V and 2 bases at J, leaving 7 bases unmatched. CDR3 DNA sequence: TGTGCCAGCAGTTCTAGCGGCGAACCCTACAATGAGCAGTTCTTC. Translation gives CASSSSGEPYNEQFF.

This clone has only a few counts. The chain links TRBV6-6 to TRBJ1-1, with no clear D. Trimming shortened V by 2 bases and J by 2 bases, and 6 bases separated the two germline ends. The V gene's germline CDR1 is MNHNY and CDR2 SVGAGI (reference sequence). CDR3 size: 13 residues. The CDR3 spells CASSYTVNTEAFF. The DNA for the CDR3 is TGTGCCAGCAGTTACACAGTAAACACTGAAGCTTTCTTT.

The genes are TRBV27 and TRBJ1-4; no clear D. Trimming removed 1 base from V and 0 bases from J, with 6 bases in between. Germline-derived CDR1 and CDR2 are MNHEY and SMNVEV (reference sequence). This CDR3 is 15 amino acids long. This CDR3 is CASSLWGSTNEKLFF. The CDR3 bases are TGTGCCAGCAGTTTATGGGGATCAACTAATGAAAAACTGTTTTTT. Based on the CDR3 plus reference TRBV27 and TRBJ1-4, the full variable domain is EAQVTQNPRYLITVTGKKLTVTCSQNMNHEYMSWYRQDPGLGLRQIYYSMNVEVTDKGDVPEGYKVSRKEKRNFPLILESPSPNQTSLYFCASSLWGSTNEKLFFGSGTQLSVL.

The gene calls are TRBV6-4 and TRBJ1-2; D unclear. Germline CDR1 is MRHNA and CDR2 is SNTAGT. CDR3 length equals 13 residues. Trimming took 2 bases from V and 4 from J, leaving 8 bases between them. CDR3 bases: TGTGCCAGCAGTGACGACGGGGTCTATGGCTACACCTTC. Translation: CASSDDGVYGYTF.

A word on this clone: Other nucleotide sequences in the sample specify the same CDR3. The rearrangement joins TRBV7-2 to TRBJ2-3; D not certain. Germline V gene lookup returns CDR1 SGHTA and CDR2 FQGNSA. The ends were cut back, 2 bases at V and 2 bases at J, with 8 bases in the middle. The CDR3 is made up of 14 amino acids. CDR3 DNA sequence: TGTGCCAGCAGCTTATTGGGCCTCACAGATACGCAGTATTTT. Translated: CASSLLGLTDTQYF.

The V call is TRBV29-1, the J call TRBJ1-3, with D possibly being TRBD1 (5 bases). The length of the CDR3 is 15 residues. The V end lost 0 bases, the J end lost 0 bases, and 9 bases lay between the germline ends. Germline V lookup: CDR1 SQVTM, CDR2 ANQGSEA. CDR3 sequence: CSVEDPGSSGNTIYF. CDR3 bases: TGCAGCGTTGAAGATCCAGGGAGCTCTGGAAACACCATATATTTT.

The V and J genes are TRBV2 and TRBJ1-2, with 9 bases aligning to TRBD1. J was trimmed by 7 bases and V by 1 base; bases with no gene match: 4. The CDR3 has 14 residues. The germline CDR1 and CDR2 sequences are SNHLY and FYNNEI. The CDR3 DNA reads as TGTGCCAGCAGTGAAGGGACAGGGGTTCGTGGCTACACCTTC. It codes for CASSEGTGVRGYTF.

This clone was picked up a small number of times. This rearrangement joins TRBV6-5 to TRBJ2-7; D remains unclear. Germline V CDR1 and CDR2: MNHEY, SVGAGI. The CDR3 runs 13 residues. V was trimmed by 6 bases and J by 5 bases, leaving 14 bases between them. As DNA, the CDR3 is TGTGCCAGCAGCCCCCATCAAAGGGACGAGCAGTACTTC. It is translated as CASSPHQRDEQYF.